Shown below are 4 T cell receptor beta chains from a single sample sequenced in a study of blood T cell repertoires in COVID-19. Here immunoSEQ multiplex PCR was the method, and the copy in TCRdb shows in-frame clones only, minus some. Of fewer than 200,000 clones in the sample, approximately 85% are singletons; the top ten hold 6% to 9%. Sequenced material: peripheral blood. The receptors come from a man aged 35 to 55 who had recovered from COVID-19.

The chain combines TRBV6-2 or TRBV6-3 with TRBJ1-1; D is uncertain. Germline CDR1 and CDR2: MNHEY and SVGEGT. Trimming pared 1 base from V and 1 base from J, leaving 16 bases between. The CDR3 has 17 residues. The CDR3 DNA reads TGTGCCAGCAGTTACTACCTTCGAACAGAACCGAACACTGAAGCTTTCTTT. Translated, it gives CASSYYLRTEPNTEAFF.

V and J are TRBV5-4 and TRBJ1-1; D is unclear. The CDR3 consists of 12 residues. Trimming shortened V by 3 bases and J by 11 bases, and 14 bases separated the two germline ends. The V gene's germline CDR1 is SGHNT and CDR2 YYREEE (reference sequence). The CDR3 here is CASSSHPMEAFF. The CDR3 nucleotides read TGTGCCAGCAGCTCCCACCCAATGGAGGCTTTCTTT.

The chain links TRBV7-2 to TRBJ2-2; 11 bases are shared with TRBD2. The length of the CDR3 is 15 residues. Trimming at V came to 4 bases and at J to 7 bases, leaving 5 bases not matched to a gene. Germline CDR1 and CDR2: SGHTA and FQGNSA. CDR3 nucleotides: TGTGCCAGCAGCTACTATAGCGGGGGGGTCGGGGAGCTGTTTTTT. This gives the protein CASSYYSGGVGELFF.

The chain has TRBV19 and TRBJ1-2, with D possibly TRBD1 on 6 matching bases. From germline, CDR1 is LNHDA and CDR2 SQIVND (reference sequence). This CDR3 contains 17 residues. The ends were cut back, 5 bases at V and 0 bases at J, with 19 bases in the middle. The CDR3 region is CASSSDRLPSSNYGYTF. As DNA, the CDR3 is TGTGCCAGTAGTTCCGACAGGCTTCCCTCATCTAACTATGGCTACACCTTC.